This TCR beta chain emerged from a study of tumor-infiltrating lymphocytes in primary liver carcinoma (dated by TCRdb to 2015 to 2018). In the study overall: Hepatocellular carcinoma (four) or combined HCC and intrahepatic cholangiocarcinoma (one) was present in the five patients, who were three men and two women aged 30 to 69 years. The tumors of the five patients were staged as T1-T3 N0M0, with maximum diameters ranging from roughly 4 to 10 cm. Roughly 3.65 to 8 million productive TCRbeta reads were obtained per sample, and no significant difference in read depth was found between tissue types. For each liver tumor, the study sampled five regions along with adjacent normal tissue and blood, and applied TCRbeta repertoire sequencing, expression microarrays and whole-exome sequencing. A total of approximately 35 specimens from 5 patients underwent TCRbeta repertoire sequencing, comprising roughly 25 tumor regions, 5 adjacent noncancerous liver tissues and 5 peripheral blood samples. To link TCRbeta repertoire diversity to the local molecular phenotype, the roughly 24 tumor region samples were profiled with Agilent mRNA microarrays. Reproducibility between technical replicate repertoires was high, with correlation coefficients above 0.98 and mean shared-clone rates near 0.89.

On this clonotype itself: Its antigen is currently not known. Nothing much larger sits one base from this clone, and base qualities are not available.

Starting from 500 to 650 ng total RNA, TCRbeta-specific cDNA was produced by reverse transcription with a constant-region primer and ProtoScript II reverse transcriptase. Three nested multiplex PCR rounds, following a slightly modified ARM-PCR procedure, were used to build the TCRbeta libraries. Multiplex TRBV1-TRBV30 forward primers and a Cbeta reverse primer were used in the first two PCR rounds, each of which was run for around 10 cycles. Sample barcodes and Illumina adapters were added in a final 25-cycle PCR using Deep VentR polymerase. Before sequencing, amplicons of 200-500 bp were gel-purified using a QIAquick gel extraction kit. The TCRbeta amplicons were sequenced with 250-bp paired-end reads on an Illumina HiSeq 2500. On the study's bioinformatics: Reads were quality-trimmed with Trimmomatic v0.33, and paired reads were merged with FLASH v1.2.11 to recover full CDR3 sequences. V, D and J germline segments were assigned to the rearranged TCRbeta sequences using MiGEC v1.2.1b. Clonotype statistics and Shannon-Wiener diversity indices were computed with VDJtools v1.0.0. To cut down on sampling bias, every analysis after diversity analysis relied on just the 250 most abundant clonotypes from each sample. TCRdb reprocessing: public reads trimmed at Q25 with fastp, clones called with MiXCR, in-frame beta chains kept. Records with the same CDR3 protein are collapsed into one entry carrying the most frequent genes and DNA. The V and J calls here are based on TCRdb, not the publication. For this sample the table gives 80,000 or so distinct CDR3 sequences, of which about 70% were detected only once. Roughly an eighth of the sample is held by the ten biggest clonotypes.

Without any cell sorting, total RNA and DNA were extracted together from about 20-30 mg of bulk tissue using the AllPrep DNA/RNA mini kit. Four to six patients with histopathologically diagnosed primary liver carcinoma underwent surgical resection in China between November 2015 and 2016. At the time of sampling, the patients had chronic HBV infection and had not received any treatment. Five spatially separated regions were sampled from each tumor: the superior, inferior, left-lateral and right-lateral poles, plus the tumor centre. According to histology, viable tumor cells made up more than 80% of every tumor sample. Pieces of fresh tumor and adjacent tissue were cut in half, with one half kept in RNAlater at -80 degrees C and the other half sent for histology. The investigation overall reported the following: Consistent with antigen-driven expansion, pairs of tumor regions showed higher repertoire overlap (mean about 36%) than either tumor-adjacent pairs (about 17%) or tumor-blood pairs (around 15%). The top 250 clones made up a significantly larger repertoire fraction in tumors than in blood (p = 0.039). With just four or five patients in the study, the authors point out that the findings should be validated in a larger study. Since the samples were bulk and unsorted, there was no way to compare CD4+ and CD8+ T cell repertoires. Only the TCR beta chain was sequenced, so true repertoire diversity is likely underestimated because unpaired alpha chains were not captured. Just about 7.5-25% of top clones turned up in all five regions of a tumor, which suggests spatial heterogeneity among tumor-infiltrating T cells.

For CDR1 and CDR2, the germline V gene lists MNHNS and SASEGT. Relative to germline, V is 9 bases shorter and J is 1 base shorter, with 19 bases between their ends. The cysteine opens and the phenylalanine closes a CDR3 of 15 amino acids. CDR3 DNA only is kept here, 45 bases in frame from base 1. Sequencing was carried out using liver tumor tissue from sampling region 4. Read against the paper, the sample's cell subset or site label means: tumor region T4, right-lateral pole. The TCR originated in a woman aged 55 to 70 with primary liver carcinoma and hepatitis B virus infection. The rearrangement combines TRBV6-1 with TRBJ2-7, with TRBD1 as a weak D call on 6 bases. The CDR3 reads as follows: CASSRGQIGSYEQYF. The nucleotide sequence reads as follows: TGTGCCAGTAGTAGAGGACAGATAGGATCCTACGAGCAGTACTTC.